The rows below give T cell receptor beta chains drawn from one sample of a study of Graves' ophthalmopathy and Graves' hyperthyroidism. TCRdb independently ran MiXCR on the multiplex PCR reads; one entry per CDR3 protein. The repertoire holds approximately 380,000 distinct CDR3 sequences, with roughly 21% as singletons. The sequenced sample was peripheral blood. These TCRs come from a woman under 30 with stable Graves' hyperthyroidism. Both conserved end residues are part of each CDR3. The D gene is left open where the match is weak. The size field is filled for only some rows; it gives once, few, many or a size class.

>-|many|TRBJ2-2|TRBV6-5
CASSYSGQITGELFF
TGTGCCAGCAGTTACTCAGGGCAGATCACCGGGGAGCTGTTTTTT
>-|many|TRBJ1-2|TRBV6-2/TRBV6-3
CASTGRVYGYTF
TGTGCCAGCACTGGCCGGGTCTATGGCTACACCTTC
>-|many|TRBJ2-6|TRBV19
CASSIGGGSGANVLTF
TGTGCCAGTAGTATAGGAGGCGGGTCTGGGGCCAACGTCCTGACTTTC
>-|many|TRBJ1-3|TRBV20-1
CSARGINTIYF
TGCAGTGCTAGAGGGATAAACACCATATATTTT
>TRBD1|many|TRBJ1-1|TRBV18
CASSPGQAGDTEAFF
TGTGCCAGCTCACCGGGACAGGCGGGGGACACTGAAGCTTTCTTT
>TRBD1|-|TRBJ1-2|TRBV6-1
CASSTTGSRAGYTF
TGTGCCAGCAGTACGACAGGGAGTCGTGCTGGCTACACCTTC
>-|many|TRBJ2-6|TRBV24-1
CATSEQGAGANVLTF
TGTGCCACCAGTGAGCAGGGTGCTGGGGCCAACGTCCTGACTTTC
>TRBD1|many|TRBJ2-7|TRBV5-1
CASSSSGTGPYEQYF
TGCGCCAGCAGCTCCTCCGGGACAGGTCCCTACGAGCAGTACTTC
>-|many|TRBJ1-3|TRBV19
CASSIAYGASGNTIYF
TGTGCCAGTAGTATCGCGTACGGGGCCTCTGGAAACACCATATATTTT
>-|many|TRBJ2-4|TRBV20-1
CSAMGGDRNIKYF
TGCAGTGCTATGGGGGGAGATAGGAACATTAAGTACTTC
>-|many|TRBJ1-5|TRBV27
CSAARDSNQPQHF
TGTTCGGCGGCGAGGGATAGCAATCAGCCCCAGCATTTT
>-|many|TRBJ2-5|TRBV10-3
CAITNAAGEETQYF
TGTGCCATCACCAACGCGGCAGGAGAAGAGACCCAGTACTTC
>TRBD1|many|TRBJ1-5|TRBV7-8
CASSSRTGRYSNQPQHF
TGTGCCAGCAGCTCCCGGACAGGGAGATATAGCAATCAGCCCCAGCATTTT
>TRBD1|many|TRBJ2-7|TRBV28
CANLRGGQGGYEQYF
TGTGCCAATCTCAGGGGAGGACAGGGCGGTTACGAGCAGTACTTC
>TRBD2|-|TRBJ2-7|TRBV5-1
CASSTGTTREQYF
TGCGCCAGCAGCACCGGGACTACCCGGGAACAGTACTTC
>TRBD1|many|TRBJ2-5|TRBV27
CASSQTRGRETQYF
TGTGCCAGCAGCCAGACCAGGGGGAGAGAGACCCAGTACTTC
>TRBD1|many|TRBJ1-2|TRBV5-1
CASSLRQGRGYGYTF
TGCGCCAGCAGCTTGAGACAGGGTCGGGGCTATGGCTACACCTTC
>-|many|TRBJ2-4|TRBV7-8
CASSLGRGNIQYF
TGTGCCAGCAGCTTAGGCAGGGGTAATATCCAGTACTTC
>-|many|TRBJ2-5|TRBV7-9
CASSLVTAKETQYF
TGTGCCAGCAGCTTAGTTACGGCTAAAGAGACCCAGTACTTC
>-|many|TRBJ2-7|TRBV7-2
CASSRAATTVEQYF
TGTGCCAGCAGCCGAGCCGCGACTACCGTTGAGCAGTACTTC
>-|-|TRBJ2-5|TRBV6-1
CASSANRVRETQYF
TGTGCCAGCAGTGCAAACAGGGTGAGAGAGACCCAGTACTTC
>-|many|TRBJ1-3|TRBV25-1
CASSERHPGSGNTIYF
TGTGCCAGCAGTGAACGACATCCCGGCTCTGGAAACACCATATATTTT
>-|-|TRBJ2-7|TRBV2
CASRGPLEGTYEQYF
TGTGCCAGCAGAGGTCCATTGGAGGGCACCTACGAGCAGTACTTC
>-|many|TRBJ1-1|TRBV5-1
CASSLSGTNTEAFF
TGCGCCAGCAGCTTGTCCGGGACTAACACTGAAGCTTTCTTT
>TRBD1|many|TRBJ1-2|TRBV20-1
CTTGDRVYGYTF
TGCACTACGGGCGACAGGGTCTATGGCTACACCTTC
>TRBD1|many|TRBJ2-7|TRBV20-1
CSAMGQGNYEQYF
TGCAGTGCAATGGGACAGGGCAACTACGAGCAGTACTTC
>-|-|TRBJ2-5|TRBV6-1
CASSVSRGFQETQYF
TGTGCCAGCAGTGTCTCCAGAGGATTCCAAGAGACCCAGTACTTC
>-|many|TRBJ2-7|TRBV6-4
CASRAQGSGVEDYEQYF
TGTGCCAGCAGGGCACAGGGATCGGGAGTAGAGGACTACGAGCAGTACTTC
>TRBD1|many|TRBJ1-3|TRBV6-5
CASSYSTGSGNTIYF
TGTGCCAGCAGTTACTCGACAGGGTCTGGAAACACCATATATTTT
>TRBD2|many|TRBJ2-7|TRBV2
CASSVGLANYEQYF
TGTGCCAGCAGTGTAGGACTAGCCAACTACGAGCAGTACTTC
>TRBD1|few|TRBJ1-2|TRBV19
CASSPDRDLLGYTF
TGTGCCAGTAGTCCGGACAGGGATCTGCTAGGCTACACCTTC
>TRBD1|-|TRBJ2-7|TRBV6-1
CAGSVGQGNEQYF
TGTGCCGGTTCAGTGGGACAGGGAAACGAGCAGTACTTC
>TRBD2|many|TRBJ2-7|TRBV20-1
CSARSVSSGSYEQYF
TGCAGTGCTAGAAGCGTGAGTAGCGGGAGCTACGAGCAGTACTTC
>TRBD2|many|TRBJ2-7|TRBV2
CASSEAGGSLDEQYF
TGTGCCAGCAGTGAAGCGGGCGGGAGTCTCGACGAGCAGTACTTC
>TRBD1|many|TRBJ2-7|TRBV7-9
CASSLGQGNEQYF
TGTGCCAGCAGCCTGGGACAGGGGAACGAGCAGTACTTC
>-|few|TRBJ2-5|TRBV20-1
CSADAPAGGAQETQYF
TGCAGTGCTGACGCCCCGGCGGGCGGGGCACAAGAGACCCAGTACTTC